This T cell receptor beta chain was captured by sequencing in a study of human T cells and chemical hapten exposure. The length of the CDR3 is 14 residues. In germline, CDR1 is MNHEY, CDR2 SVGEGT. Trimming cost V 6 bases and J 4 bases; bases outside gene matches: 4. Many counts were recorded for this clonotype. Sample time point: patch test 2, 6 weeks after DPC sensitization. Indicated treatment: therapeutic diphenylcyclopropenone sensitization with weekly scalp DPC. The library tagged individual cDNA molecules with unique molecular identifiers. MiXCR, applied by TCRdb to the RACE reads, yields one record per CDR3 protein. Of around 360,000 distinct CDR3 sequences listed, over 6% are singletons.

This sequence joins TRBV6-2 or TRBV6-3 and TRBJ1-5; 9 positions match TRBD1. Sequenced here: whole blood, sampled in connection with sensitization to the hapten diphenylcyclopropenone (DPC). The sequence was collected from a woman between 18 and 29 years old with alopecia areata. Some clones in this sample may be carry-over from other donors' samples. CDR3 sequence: CASRQTGGNQPQHF. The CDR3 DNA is TGTGCCAGCAGGCAGACAGGGGGAAATCAGCCCCAGCATTTT.